One and the same sample provided the 7 T cell receptor beta chains below, sequenced in a study of blood T cell repertoires in COVID-19. TCRdb's table, derived via immunoSEQ multiplex PCR, lists solely in-frame clones and lacks some. The sample holds fewer than 350,000 clones, roughly 89% seen once. Sequenced input: peripheral blood. These receptors all come from a man under 40 with COVID-19, enrolled during active disease.

This chain joins TRBV3-1 (or the pseudogene TRBV3-2) and TRBJ1-1; D may be TRBD1 (5 bases). V lost 4 bases, J lost 1 base, and 10 bases lay in between. Germline V lookup: CDR1 LGHDT, CDR2 YNNKEL (reference sequence). The CDR3 extends over 14 amino acids. The CDR3 protein is CASSLGGGNTEAFF. The CDR3 nucleotides read TGTGCCAGCAGCCTTGGCGGGGGGAACACTGAAGCTTTCTTT.

The CDR3 spells CAVRLSPTGELFF. CDR3 sequence (DNA): TGTGCCGTCCGACTGTCGCCCACCGGGGAGCTGTTTTTT. The chain links TRBV6-5 to TRBJ2-2; D not resolved. The CDR3 contains 13 residues. Germline CDR1 reads MNHEY; CDR2 reads SVGAGI. Trimming took off 11 bases at V and 4 bases at J, with 14 bases between the two ends.

CDR3 residues: CASSRAREGGPSPHF. Written as DNA, the CDR3 is TGTGCCAGCAGTCGTGCCCGTGAGGGCGGCCCTTCTCCCCACTTT. The chain uses TRBV2 and TRBJ1-6, with unresolved D. V lost 5 bases, J lost 18 bases, and 26 bases lay in between. This CDR3 comprises 15 residues. Per germline, CDR1 SNHLY and CDR2 FYNNEI.

The J gene is TRBJ1-2, the V gene TRBV9; the D gene is possibly TRBD1 (5 bases). There are 15 residues in the CDR3. Germline V gives CDR1 SGDLS, CDR2 YYNGEE. With 6 bases removed from V and 4 bases from J, the gap between germline ends came to 19 bases. The chain's CDR3 is CASTLFSGGGYGYTF. In nucleotides, the CDR3 is TGTGCCAGCACTCTCTTCTCTGGGGGGGGCTATGGCTACACCTTC.

Concerning this clone: Other nucleotide sequences from this sample produce the same CDR3. The chain couples TRBV24-1 to TRBJ2-2, with TRBD1 matching over 9 bases. J gave up 5 bases and V 4 bases, and 7 bases lay outside the gene matches. The CDR3 loop spans 16 amino acids. Per the germline V gene, CDR1 is KGHDR and CDR2 is SFDVKD. CDR3: CATSDPGQGSTGELFF. The CDR3, as DNA: TGTGCCACCAGTGACCCCGGACAGGGGTCGACCGGGGAGCTGTTTTTT.

This chain connects TRBV2 to TRBJ2-5; 12 nucleotides match TRBD2. The V segment lost 4 bases and the J segment 9 bases; nucleotides outside the gene matches: 9. This CDR3 is built from 15 residues. Germline CDR1 reads SNHLY; CDR2 reads FYNNEI. In DNA form, the CDR3 reads TGTGCCAGCAGTGGCGGACTAGCGGGACTACCTCCCCAGTACTTC. Translation: CASSGGLAGLPPQYF.

This chain uses TRBV7-2 with TRBJ2-2, with D perhaps TRBD1 (6 bases). Trimming shortened V by 2 bases and J by 6 bases, and 10 bases separated the two germline ends. The CDR3 loop spans 14 amino acids. Germline loops: CDR1 SGHTA, CDR2 FQGNSA. The CDR3 region is CASSLQQGSGELFF. As DNA, the CDR3 is TGTGCCAGCAGCTTACAGCAGGGGTCCGGGGAGCTGTTTTTT.